The 26 T cell receptor beta chains below all came from one sample that was sequenced in a study of cytomegalovirus exposure and HLA in healthy donors. The PCR made use of 60 Vbeta and 13 Jbeta primers. Sequencing was performed with immunoSEQ multiplex PCR; in TCRdb, only in-frame clones are kept and a portion is missing. Of approximately 180,000 clones listed, approximately 79% are singletons. Specimen: PBMCs. The origin of the receptors is a middle-aged man in good health and CMV-seropositive.

This clone has only one observation. This chain connects TRBV5-1 to TRBJ1-1, with 8 bases matching TRBD1. CDR1 SGHRS and CDR2 YFSETQ come from the germline V gene. This CDR3 has 15 residues. Unmatched junction bases numbered 4, after V lost 1 base and J lost 2 bases. The CDR3 nucleotides are TGCGCCAGCAGCTTGAAACAGGGGGGTAACACTGAAGCTTTCTTT. It translates to CASSLKQGGNTEAFF.

J is TRBJ2-7 and V is TRBV28; possibly TRBD2 for D (6 bases). Looked up from germline, CDR1 is MDHEN and CDR2 is SYDVKM. This CDR3 has 14 amino acids. Trimming took 7 bases from V and 5 from J, leaving 18 bases between them. The CDR3 spells CASMPGELKDEQYF. The CDR3 region has the DNA TGTGCCAGCATGCCGGGGGAGTTAAAGGACGAGCAGTACTTC.

This rearrangement joins TRBV11-3 to TRBJ1-2; TRBD1 aligns across 8 bases. CDR3 length equals 13 residues. The trim removed 3 bases at V and 5 bases at J, leaving 2 bases unmatched. Germline V CDR1 and CDR2: SGHNT, YENEEA. The CDR3 bases are TGTGCCAGCAGCTTTGACAGGGGTTATGGCTACACCTTC. Translation gives CASSFDRGYGYTF.

The chain recombines TRBV29-1 with TRBJ1-3; unclear D gene. The CDR3 spans 15 residues. The germline V and J ends were trimmed by 2 bases and 0 bases, with 11 bases remaining between them. CDR1 SQVTM and CDR2 ANQGSEA come from the germline V gene. The CDR3 is CSVEFPQHSGNTIYF. The CDR3 coding sequence is TGCAGCGTTGAATTCCCACAGCACTCTGGAAACACCATATATTTT.

This chain connects TRBV9 to TRBJ2-7; 9 bases match TRBD1. The CDR3 totals 13 residues. Germline V gene sequence: CDR1 SGDLS, CDR2 YYNGEE. With V trimmed by 3 bases and J by 4 bases, 2 bases remained unmatched. The CDR3 sequence is CASSEDRGYEQYF. The CDR3 DNA is TGTGCCAGCAGCGAGGACAGGGGTTACGAGCAGTACTTC.

The chain has TRBV19 and TRBJ2-5; D not resolved. The DNA end is more similar to TRBJ2-7, so the J call may be wrong. This CDR3 comprises 13 residues. Germline V CDR1 and CDR2: LNHDA, SQIVND (reference sequence). CDR3 region: CASSLEISYEQYF. The CDR3 DNA sequence: TGTGCCAGTAGCCTAGAGATCAGTTACGAGCAGTACTTC.

The chain joins TRBV19 to TRBJ2-1; 7 bases are a match to TRBD2. The CDR3 covers 14 residues. Germline V gene data show CDR1 as LNHDA and CDR2 as SQIVND (reference sequence). The junction had 5 bases not matched to a gene; V was cut back by 6 bases and J by 3 bases. CDR3 region: CASRPGLHYNEQFF. In DNA form, the CDR3 reads TGTGCCAGTAGGCCGGGACTACACTACAATGAGCAGTTCTTC.

The chain has TRBV11-3 and TRBJ2-3, with D tentatively TRBD2 (6 bases). The CDR3 is 13 amino acids. V gave up 5 bases and J gave up 3 bases, with 9 bases separating them. The germline V gene has CDR1 SGHNT and CDR2 YENEEA. The CDR3 reads CASSRTITDTQYF. The CDR3 DNA reads as TGTGCCAGCAGCCGGACTATTACAGATACGCAGTATTTT.

The chain recombines TRBV19 with TRBJ2-1, with 9 positions matching TRBD1. The germline gives CDR1 LNHDA, CDR2 SQIVND (reference sequence). The junction had 15 bases not matched to a gene; V was cut back by 10 bases and J by 8 bases. The CDR3 is 15 amino acids. For the CDR3, the DNA is TGTGCCACCTCGGGGCCGGGACAGGGCAGGGATGAGCAGTTCTTC. Its protein product is CATSGPGQGRDEQFF.

J is TRBJ1-5 and V is TRBV2; 8 bases line up with TRBD1. With V trimmed by 2 bases and J by 5 bases, 5 bases remained unmatched. Per germline, CDR1 SNHLY and CDR2 FYNNEI. The CDR3 sequence is 15 residues long. The CDR3 region has the DNA TGTGCCAGCAGTGAACAGGGGGCGCCTTATCAGCCCCAGCATTTT. Translation gives CASSEQGAPYQPQHF.

The V call is TRBV5-4, the J call TRBJ1-2, with 7 bases matching TRBD1. Germline V gene sequence: CDR1 SGHNT, CDR2 YYREEE (reference sequence). This CDR3 comprises 14 residues. Unmatched junction bases numbered 3, after V lost 3 bases and J lost 1 base. The CDR3, as DNA: TGTGCCAGCAGCTGGGACAGCATTAACTATGGCTACACCTTC. Translating it yields CASSWDSINYGYTF.

This rearrangement joins TRBV6-1 to TRBJ2-3, with D possibly being TRBD2 (5 bases). The CDR3 covers 16 residues. The V and J ends lost 3 bases and 3 bases respectively, with 16 bases between them. Per germline, CDR1 MNHNS and CDR2 SASEGT. CDR3 region: CASSEDDLAYTDTQYF. In nucleotides, the CDR3 is TGTGCCAGCAGTGAGGACGATCTAGCATATACAGATACGCAGTATTTT.

The chain employs TRBV6-5 and TRBJ2-1; tentatively, D is TRBD2 (6 bases). Trimming stripped 0 bases from V and 9 bases from J, with 18 bases between. The CDR3 has 16 residues. Germline V gene sequence: CDR1 MNHEY, CDR2 SVGAGI. The CDR3 is CASSYSSNLPAGEQFF. CDR3 bases: TGTGCCAGCAGTTACTCATCAAATCTCCCAGCGGGTGAGCAGTTCTTC.

The V call is TRBV30, the J call TRBJ2-1, with 13 bases aligning to TRBD2. Trimming at V came to 4 bases and at J to 8 bases, leaving 11 bases not matched to a gene. Germline assignment: CDR1 GTSNPN and CDR2 SVGIG (reference sequence). CDR3 length: 16 amino acids. Here the CDR3 reads CAWTPPGLAGIHEQFF. The CDR3 DNA reads TGTGCCTGGACACCACCGGGACTAGCGGGAATCCATGAGCAGTTCTTC.

This chain uses TRBV27 with TRBJ2-1; D unresolved. Germline CDR1 is MNHEY and CDR2 is SMNVEV (reference sequence). V was shortened by 3 bases and J by 7 bases, with 7 bases between the two germline ends. CDR3 length: 12 residues. CDR3 loop: CASSFSGNEQFF. CDR3 coding DNA: TGTGCCAGCAGTTTCTCCGGGAATGAGCAGTTCTTC.

This clone has a handful of counts. In the same sample, other DNA sequences code for this CDR3. The chain employs TRBV6-1 and TRBJ2-2, with 7 positions matching TRBD1. The CDR3 sequence is 15 residues long. V trimming: 1 base; J trimming: 3 bases; junction bases outside the gene matches: 2. Per the germline V gene, CDR1 is MNHNS and CDR2 is SASEGT. This chain's CDR3 is CASSEGTGDTGELFF. The DNA of the CDR3 is TGTGCCAGCAGTGAAGGAACAGGGGACACCGGGGAGCTGTTTTTT.

The J gene is TRBJ2-1, the V gene TRBV5-6; 11 positions agree with TRBD2. J lost 9 bases, V lost 1 base, and 12 bases had no gene match. This CDR3 contains 17 residues. The germline gives CDR1 SGHDT, CDR2 YYEEEE. CDR3 sequence: CASSLSVYLAGGGEQFF. CDR3 bases: TGTGCCAGCAGCTTGTCTGTGTACCTAGCGGGAGGAGGTGAGCAGTTCTTC.

The V gene is TRBV28, the J gene TRBJ2-1, with 11 bases aligning to TRBD2. With V trimmed by 5 bases and J by 5 bases, 8 bases remained unmatched. Per germline, CDR1 MDHEN and CDR2 SYDVKM. The CDR3 extends over 16 amino acids. The CDR3 loop is CASSGHSGRDHNEQFF. As DNA, the CDR3 is TGTGCCAGCAGTGGGCATAGCGGGAGGGATCACAATGAGCAGTTCTTC.

The CDR3 protein is CASSTGTERSYEQQYF. In DNA, the CDR3 is TGTGCCAGCAGCACCGGGACAGAACGCTCCTACGAGCAGCAGTACTTC. This rearrangement joins TRBV11-2 to TRBJ2-7, with 7 bases fitting TRBD1. V gave up 5 bases and J gave up 8 bases; unmatched junction bases: 18. The germline V gene encodes CDR1 SGHAT and CDR2 FQNNGV. The length of the CDR3 is 16 residues. Filled out from reference TRBV11-2 and TRBJ2-7, the complete variable domain reads EAGVAQSPRYKIIEKRQSVAFWCNPISGHATLYWYQQILGQGPKLLIQFQNNGVVDDSQLPKDRFSAERLKGVDSTLKIQPAKLEDSAVYLCASSTGTERSYEQQYFGPGTRLTVT.

The J gene is TRBJ2-3, the V gene TRBV7-3, with 10 bases matching TRBD2. The CDR3 length is 15 residues. Trimming removed 10 bases from V and 4 bases from J; junction bases left unmatched: 11. Germline assignment: CDR1 SGHTA and CDR2 FQGTGA. CDR3 residues: CATTATSGWADTQYF. DNA for the CDR3: TGTGCCACCACCGCGACTAGCGGGTGGGCAGATACGCAGTATTTT.

This clone was observed a handful of times. The chain recombines TRBV28 with TRBJ1-1; no reliable D call. Deletions cut 6 bases from V and 5 bases from J, with 16 bases between. The CDR3 spans 14 residues. Germline V gene sequence: CDR1 MDHEN, CDR2 SYDVKM. The DNA for the CDR3 is TGTGCCAGCAGGACGCGGGATAGCTGGACTGAAGCTTTCTTT. It encodes CASRTRDSWTEAFF.

The chain uses TRBV29-1 and TRBJ1-4, with 7 bases lining up with TRBD1. The CDR3 runs 13 residues. V gave up 7 bases and J gave up 8 bases; unmatched junction bases: 10. From germline, CDR1 is SQVTM and CDR2 ANQGSEA. In nucleotides, the CDR3 is TGCAGCGCCAGACAGGGAGTAAGGGAAAAACTGTTTTTT. Its translation is CSARQGVREKLFF.

The rearrangement links TRBV14 to TRBJ2-5, with D possibly TRBD1 on 5 matching bases. Looked up from germline, CDR1 is SGHDN and CDR2 is FVKESK. V was cut by 5 bases and J by 2 bases, with 9 bases left in between. The CDR3 extends over 13 amino acids. DNA for the CDR3: TGTGCCAGCAGCAACCAGGGTCAAGAGACCCAGTACTTC. Translating it yields CASSNQGQETQYF.

This rearrangement joins TRBV6-5 to TRBJ2-5; D is perhaps TRBD1 (6 bases). The J call may be incorrect, as the DNA end agrees better with TRBJ2-7. CDR3 length: 14 amino acids. Germline lookup yields CDR1 MNHEY and CDR2 SVGAGI. The CDR3 DNA sequence: TGTGCCAGCAGGAGACAGGTGTCAACCTACGAGCAGTACTTC. Encoded protein: CASRRQVSTYEQYF.

The chain combines TRBV18 with TRBJ2-7, with 10 positions matching TRBD2. Germline V gives CDR1 KGHSH, CDR2 LQKENI. CDR3 length: 15 amino acids. V trimming: 2 bases; J trimming: 3 bases; junction bases outside the gene matches: 4. The CDR3 loop is CASSPSGTSVYEQYF. CDR3 bases: TGTGCCAGCTCACCATCCGGGACTAGCGTCTACGAGCAGTACTTC.

The J gene is TRBJ2-7, the V gene TRBV18; 14 positions agree with TRBD2. Germline CDR1 reads KGHSH; CDR2 reads LQKENI. With V trimmed by 3 bases and J by 6 bases, 4 bases remained unmatched. The CDR3 runs to 15 residues. In DNA form, the CDR3 reads TGTGCCAGCTCACCGGGGACTAGCGGGAGATCCGAGCAGTACTTC. Translating gives CASSPGTSGRSEQYF.